This T cell receptor beta chain stems from a study of regulatory T cells in long-lasting Graves disease. Study information: Persistent cases were those of Graves' disease that involved over 5 years of antithyroid drugs with positive TSH receptor antibodies.

This sample's time point: persistent/refractory GD, antithyroid drugs over 5 years with positive TRAb. The TCR library was made from RNA extracted from PBMCs. Patients came from an endocrinology department in Xi'an, China. This CDR3 has 12 amino acids. Germline values: CDR1 DFQATT, CDR2 SNEGSKA (reference sequence). Trimming shortened V by 8 bases and J by 6 bases, and 13 bases separated the two germline ends. CDR3 regions were amplified by Arm-PCR using iRepertoire HTBI primers to build TCR beta libraries. TCRdb used MiXCR to reprocess the multiplex PCR reads, holding one entry per CDR3 protein. The sample includes hundreds of thousands of distinct CDR3 sequences, about 22% seen only once; the top ten take around 14%.

The TCR originated in a female donor with Graves disease. Sequences were derived from peripheral blood mononuclear cells (PBMCs), sampled when the disease was refractory, from a patient treated with antithyroid drugs. The chain has TRBV20-1 and TRBJ2-2; the D gene is possibly TRBD1 (5 bases). This CDR3 reads CSFQGYAGELFF. The DNA of the CDR3 is TGCAGTTTTCAGGGATACGCCGGGGAGCTGTTTTTT.